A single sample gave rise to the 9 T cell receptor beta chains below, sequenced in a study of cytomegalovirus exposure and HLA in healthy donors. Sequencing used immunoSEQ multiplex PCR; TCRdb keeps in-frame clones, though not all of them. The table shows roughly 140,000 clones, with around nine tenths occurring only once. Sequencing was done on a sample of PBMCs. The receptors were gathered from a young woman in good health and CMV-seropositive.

CDR3 region: CASSLLGLAGIGEQFF. The CDR3 coding sequence is TGTGCCAGCAGCTTATTGGGCCTAGCGGGAATAGGGGAGCAGTTCTTC. This rearrangement joins TRBV7-2 to TRBJ2-1, with 9 positions matching TRBD2. V lost 2 bases, J lost 10 bases, and 12 bases stayed unmatched. CDR3 length: 16 amino acids. Germline CDR1 SGHTA, CDR2 FQGNSA. Together with reference TRBV7-2 and TRBJ2-1, the CDR3 gives the full variable domain: GAGVSQSPSNKVTEKGKDVELRCDPISGHTALYWYRQSLGQGLEFLIYFQGNSAPDKSGLPSDRFSAERTGGSVSTLTIQRTQQEDSAVYLCASSLLGLAGIGEQFFGPGTRLTVL.

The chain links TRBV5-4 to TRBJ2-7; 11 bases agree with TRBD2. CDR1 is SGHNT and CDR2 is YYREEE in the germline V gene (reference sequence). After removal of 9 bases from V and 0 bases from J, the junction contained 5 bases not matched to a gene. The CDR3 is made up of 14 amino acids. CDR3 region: CATMTSGNSYEQYF. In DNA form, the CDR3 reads TGTGCCACCATGACTAGCGGGAACTCCTACGAGCAGTACTTC.

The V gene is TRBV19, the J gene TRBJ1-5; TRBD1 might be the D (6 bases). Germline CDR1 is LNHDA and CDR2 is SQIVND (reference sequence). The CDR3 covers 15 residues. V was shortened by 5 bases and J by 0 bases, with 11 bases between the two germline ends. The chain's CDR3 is CASSANRDSNQPQHF. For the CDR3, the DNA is TGTGCCAGTAGTGCCAACAGGGATAGCAATCAGCCCCAGCATTTT.

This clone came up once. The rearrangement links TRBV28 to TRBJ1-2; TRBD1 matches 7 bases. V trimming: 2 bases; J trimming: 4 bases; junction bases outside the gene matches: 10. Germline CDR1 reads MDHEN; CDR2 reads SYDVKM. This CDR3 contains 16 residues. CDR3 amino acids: CASSLPGQTSTYGYTF. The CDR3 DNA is TGTGCCAGCAGTTTACCGGGACAGACCTCCACCTATGGCTACACCTTC.

In DNA form, the CDR3 reads TGCAGCGTGCGCCGGGAGAGGCACCGGGGGCCCCAGCATTTT. Protein sequence: CSVRRERHRGPQHF. This rearrangement joins TRBV29-1 to TRBJ1-5, with D uncertain. The germline V and J ends were trimmed by 6 bases and 9 bases, with 21 bases remaining between them. Germline CDR1 SQVTM, CDR2 ANQGSEA. The CDR3 extends over 14 amino acids.

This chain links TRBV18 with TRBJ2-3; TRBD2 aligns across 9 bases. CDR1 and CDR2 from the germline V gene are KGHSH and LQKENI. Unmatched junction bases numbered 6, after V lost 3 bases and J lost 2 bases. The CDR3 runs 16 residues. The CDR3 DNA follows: TGTGCCAGCTCACCTACTAGCGGGTACCTCACAGATACGCAGTATTTT. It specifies CASSPTSGYLTDTQYF.

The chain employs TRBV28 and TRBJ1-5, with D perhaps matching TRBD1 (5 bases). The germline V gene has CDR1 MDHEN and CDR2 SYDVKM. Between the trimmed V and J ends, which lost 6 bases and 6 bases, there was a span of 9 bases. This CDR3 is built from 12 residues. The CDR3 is CASRQGFQPQHF. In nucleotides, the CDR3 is TGTGCCAGCAGGCAGGGTTTTCAGCCCCAGCATTTT.

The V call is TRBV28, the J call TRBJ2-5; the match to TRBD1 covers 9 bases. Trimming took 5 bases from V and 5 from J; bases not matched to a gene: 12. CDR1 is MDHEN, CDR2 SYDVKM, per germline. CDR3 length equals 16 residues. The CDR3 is CASSAPGQGVRETQYF. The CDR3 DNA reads TGTGCCAGCAGTGCACCGGGACAGGGTGTGCGGGAGACCCAGTACTTC.

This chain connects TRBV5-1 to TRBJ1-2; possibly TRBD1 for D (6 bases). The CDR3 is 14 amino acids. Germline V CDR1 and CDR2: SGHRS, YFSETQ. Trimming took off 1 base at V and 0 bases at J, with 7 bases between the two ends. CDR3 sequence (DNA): TGCGCCAGCAGCTTGACAGGGTCTAACTATGGCTACACCTTC. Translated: CASSLTGSNYGYTF.